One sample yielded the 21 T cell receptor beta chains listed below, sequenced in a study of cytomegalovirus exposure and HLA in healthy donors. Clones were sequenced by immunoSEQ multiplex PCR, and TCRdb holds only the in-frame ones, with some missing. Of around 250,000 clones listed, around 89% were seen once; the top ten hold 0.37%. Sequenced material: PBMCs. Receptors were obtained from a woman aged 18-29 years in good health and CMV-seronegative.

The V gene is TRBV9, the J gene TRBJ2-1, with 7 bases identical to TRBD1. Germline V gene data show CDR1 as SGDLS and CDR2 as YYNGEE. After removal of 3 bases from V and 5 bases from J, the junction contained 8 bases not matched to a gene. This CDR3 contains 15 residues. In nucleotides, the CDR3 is TGTGCCAGCAGCGCGTACAGGGGAGAACACAATGAGCAGTTCTTC. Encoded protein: CASSAYRGEHNEQFF.

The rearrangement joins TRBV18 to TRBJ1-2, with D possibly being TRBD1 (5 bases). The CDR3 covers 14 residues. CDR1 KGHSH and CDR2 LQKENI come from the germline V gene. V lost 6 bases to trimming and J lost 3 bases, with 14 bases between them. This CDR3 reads CASSTFGQDYGYTF. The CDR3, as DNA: TGTGCCAGCTCTACTTTCGGACAAGACTATGGCTACACCTTC.

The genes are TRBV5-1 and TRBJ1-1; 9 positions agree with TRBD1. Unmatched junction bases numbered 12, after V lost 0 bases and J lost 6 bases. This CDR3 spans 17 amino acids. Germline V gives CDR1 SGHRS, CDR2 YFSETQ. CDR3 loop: CASSLGTGGAYRPEAFF. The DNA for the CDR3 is TGCGCCAGCAGCTTGGGAACAGGGGGCGCATATCGCCCTGAAGCTTTCTTT.

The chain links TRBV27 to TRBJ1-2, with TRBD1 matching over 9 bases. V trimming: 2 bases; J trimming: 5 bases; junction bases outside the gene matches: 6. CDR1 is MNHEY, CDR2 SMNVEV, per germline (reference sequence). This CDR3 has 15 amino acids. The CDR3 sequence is CASSLRGQGFYGYTF. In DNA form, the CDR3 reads TGTGCCAGCAGTTTACGCGGACAGGGGTTTTATGGCTACACCTTC.

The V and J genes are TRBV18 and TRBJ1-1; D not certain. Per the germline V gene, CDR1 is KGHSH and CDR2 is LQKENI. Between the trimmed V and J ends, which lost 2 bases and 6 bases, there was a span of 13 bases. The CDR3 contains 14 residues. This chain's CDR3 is CASSPTAGRPEAFF. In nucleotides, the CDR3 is TGTGCCAGCTCACCAACCGCGGGGAGACCTGAAGCTTTCTTT.

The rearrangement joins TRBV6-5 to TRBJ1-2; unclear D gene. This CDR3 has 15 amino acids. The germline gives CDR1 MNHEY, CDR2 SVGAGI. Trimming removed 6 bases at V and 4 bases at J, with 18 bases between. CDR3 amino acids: CASSPRALGSYGYTF. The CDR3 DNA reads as TGTGCCAGCAGCCCCCGGGCCCTGGGGAGCTATGGCTACACCTTC.

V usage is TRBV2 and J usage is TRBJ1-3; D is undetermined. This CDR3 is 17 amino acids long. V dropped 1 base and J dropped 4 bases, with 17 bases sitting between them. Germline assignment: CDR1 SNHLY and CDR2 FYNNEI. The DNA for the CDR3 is TGTGCCAGCAGTGAAGAGGAGGGCACCATAAACGGAAACACCATATATTTT. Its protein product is CASSEEEGTINGNTIYF. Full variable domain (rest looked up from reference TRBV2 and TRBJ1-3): EPEVTQTPSHQVTQMGQEVILRCVPISNHLYFYWYRQILGQKVEFLVSFYNNEISEKSEIFDDQFSVERPDGSNFTLKIRSTKLEDSAMYFCASSEEEGTINGNTIYFGEGSWLTVV.

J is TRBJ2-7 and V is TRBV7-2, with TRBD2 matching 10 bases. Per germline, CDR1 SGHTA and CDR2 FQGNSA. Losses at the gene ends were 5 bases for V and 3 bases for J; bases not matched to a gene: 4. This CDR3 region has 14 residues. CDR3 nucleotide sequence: TGTGCCAGCAGCACTAGCGGGGCCAACTACGAGCAGTACTTC. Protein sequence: CASSTSGANYEQYF.

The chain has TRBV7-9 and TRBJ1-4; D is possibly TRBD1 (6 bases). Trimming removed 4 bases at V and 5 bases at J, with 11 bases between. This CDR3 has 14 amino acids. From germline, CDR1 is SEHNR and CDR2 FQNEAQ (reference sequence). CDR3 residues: CASSSQGLNEKLFF. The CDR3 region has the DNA TGTGCCAGCAGCTCACAGGGTCTAAATGAAAAACTGTTTTTT. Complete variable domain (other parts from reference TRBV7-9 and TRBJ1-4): DTGVSQNPRHKITKRGQNVTFRCDPISEHNRLYWYRQTLGQGPEFLTYFQNEAQLEKSRLLSDRFSAERPKGSFSTLEIQRTEQGDSAMYLCASSSQGLNEKLFFGSGTQLSVL.

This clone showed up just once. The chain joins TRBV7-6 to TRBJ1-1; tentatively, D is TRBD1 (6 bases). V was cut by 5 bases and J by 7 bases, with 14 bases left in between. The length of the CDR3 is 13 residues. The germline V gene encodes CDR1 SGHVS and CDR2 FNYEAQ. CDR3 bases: TGTGCCAGCAGCCCGTTTCGACAGGATGAAGCTTTCTTT. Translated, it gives CASSPFRQDEAFF.

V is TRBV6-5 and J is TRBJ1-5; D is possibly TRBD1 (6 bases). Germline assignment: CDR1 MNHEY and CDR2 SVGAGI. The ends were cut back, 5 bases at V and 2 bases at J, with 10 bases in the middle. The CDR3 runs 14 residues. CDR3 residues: CASSKQGGNQPQHF. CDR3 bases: TGTGCCAGCAGTAAACAGGGTGGCAATCAGCCCCAGCATTTT.

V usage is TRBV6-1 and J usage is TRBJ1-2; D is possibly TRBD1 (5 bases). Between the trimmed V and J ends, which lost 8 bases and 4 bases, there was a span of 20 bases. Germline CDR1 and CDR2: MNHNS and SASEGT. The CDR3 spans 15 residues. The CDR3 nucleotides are TGTGCCAGCGGTAGAGACAGCTATCTCCGCTATGGCTACACCTTC. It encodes CASGRDSYLRYGYTF.

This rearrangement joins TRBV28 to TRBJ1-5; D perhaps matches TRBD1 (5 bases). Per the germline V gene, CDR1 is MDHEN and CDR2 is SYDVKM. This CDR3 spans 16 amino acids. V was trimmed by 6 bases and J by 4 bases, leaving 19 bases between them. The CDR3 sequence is CASRDSGGRTNQPQHF. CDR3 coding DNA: TGTGCCAGCAGAGATTCGGGGGGTCGCACTAATCAGCCCCAGCATTTT.

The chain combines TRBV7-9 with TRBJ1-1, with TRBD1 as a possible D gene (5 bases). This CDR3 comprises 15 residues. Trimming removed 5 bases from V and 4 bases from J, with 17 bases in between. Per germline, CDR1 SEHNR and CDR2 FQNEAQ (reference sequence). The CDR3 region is CASSPVGVGGTEAFF. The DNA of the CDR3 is TGTGCCAGCAGCCCCGTTGGTGTGGGGGGCACTGAAGCTTTCTTT.

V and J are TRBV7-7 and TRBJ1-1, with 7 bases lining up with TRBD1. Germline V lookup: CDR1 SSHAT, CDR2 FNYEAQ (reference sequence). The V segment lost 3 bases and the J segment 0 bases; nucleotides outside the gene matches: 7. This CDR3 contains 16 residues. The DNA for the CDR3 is TGTGCCAGCAGCTTTCTTACAGGGGAGGTGAACACTGAAGCTTTCTTT. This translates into CASSFLTGEVNTEAFF.

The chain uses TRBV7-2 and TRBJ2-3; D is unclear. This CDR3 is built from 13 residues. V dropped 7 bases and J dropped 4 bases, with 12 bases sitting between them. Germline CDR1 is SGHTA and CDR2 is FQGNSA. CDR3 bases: TGTGCCAGCACCTATAGCTCTCCAGATACGCAGTATTTT. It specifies CASTYSSPDTQYF.

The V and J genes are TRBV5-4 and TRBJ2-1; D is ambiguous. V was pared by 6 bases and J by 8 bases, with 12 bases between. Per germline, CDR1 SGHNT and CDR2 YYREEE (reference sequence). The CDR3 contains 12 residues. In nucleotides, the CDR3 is TGTGCCAGCAACCTACCTAGTGATGAGCAGTTCTTC. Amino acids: CASNLPSDEQFF. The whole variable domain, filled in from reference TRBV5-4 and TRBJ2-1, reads ETGVTQSPTHLIKTRGQQVTLRCSSQSGHNTVSWYQQALGQGPQFIFQYYREEENGRGNFPPRFSGLQFPNYSSELNVNALELDDSALYLCASNLPSDEQFFGPGTRLTVL.

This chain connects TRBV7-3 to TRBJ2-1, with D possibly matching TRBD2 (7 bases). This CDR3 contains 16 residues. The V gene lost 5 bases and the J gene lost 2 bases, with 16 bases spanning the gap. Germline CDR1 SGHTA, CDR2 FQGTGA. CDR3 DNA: TGTGCCAGCAGCCCAACTTGGGGGGGGCCCTACAATGAGCAGTTCTTC. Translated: CASSPTWGGPYNEQFF.

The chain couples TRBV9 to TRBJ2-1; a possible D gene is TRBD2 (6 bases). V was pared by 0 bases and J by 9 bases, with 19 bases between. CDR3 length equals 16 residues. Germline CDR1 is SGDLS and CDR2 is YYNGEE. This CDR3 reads CASSVVTAGVGGEQFF. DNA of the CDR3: TGTGCCAGCAGCGTAGTCACCGCCGGGGTCGGGGGTGAGCAGTTCTTC.

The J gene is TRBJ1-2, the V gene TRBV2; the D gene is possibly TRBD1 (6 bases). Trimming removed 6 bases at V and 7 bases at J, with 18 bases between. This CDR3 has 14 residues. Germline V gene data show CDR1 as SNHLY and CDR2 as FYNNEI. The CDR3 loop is CASSVIRGIGGYTF. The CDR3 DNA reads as TGTGCCAGCAGCGTTATCAGGGGTATAGGTGGCTACACCTTC.

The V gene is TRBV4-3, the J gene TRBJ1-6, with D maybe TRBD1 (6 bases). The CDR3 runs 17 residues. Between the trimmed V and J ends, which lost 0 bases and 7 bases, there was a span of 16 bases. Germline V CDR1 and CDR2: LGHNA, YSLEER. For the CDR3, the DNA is TGCGCCAGCAGCCAAGATTGGACAGCTGTAGGAAATTCACCCCTCCACTTT. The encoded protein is CASSQDWTAVGNSPLHF.